This paragraph reports one TCR beta chain. The antigen is undetermined. The data originate from a study of shared clonotypes between healthy human individuals. Study-wide results and limits: Relative to memory subsets, naive subsets generally showed larger estimated richness. Rarefaction revealed incomplete sorted-subset sequencing despite large depth.

Profiling relied on immunoSEQ multiplex PCR, and the TCRdb table lists in-frame clones only, not all of them. Of millions of clones listed, more than 90% were seen once; the top ten hold under 0.15%. Per the germline V gene, CDR1 is SGDLS and CDR2 is YYNGEE. Trimming pared 3 bases from V and 2 bases from J, leaving 23 bases between. The length of the CDR3 is 18 residues. Donors had no recently reported acute infections or vaccinations and were HIV-negative. The investigators split CD4+ cells into a CD45RA+ naive subset and a CD45RA-negative memory subset. Sequences were obtained from naive CD4+ T cells sorted from blood. Subset described: CD45RA+ positively selected. This TCR was sampled from a man aged 18 to 30 in good health. This sequence joins TRBV9 and TRBJ2-5; the D gene is possibly TRBD2 (6 bases). CDR3 DNA: TGTGCCAGCAGCGCCCCCCAGCGGGCACCAAATCTGCAAGAGACCCAGTACTTC. The encoded protein is CASSAPQRAPNLQETQYF.